One and the same sample provided the 9 T cell receptor beta chains below, sequenced in a study of CD8 T cells in ankylosing spondylitis. One entry per CDR3 protein, called by TCRdb with MiXCR from the 5' RACE reads. The repertoire has 200,000 to 300,000 distinct CDR3 sequences, roughly a quarter of them found once; the top ten carry 0.6% to 0.75%. Source material: blood, either unsorted or a sorted T cell fraction (not recorded which). The receptors were gathered from a male donor with ankylosing spondylitis or in good health (not recorded which).

The sample holds many counts of this clonotype. The chain joins TRBV20-1 to TRBJ2-7, with a weak D call TRBD1 (6 bases). Per the germline V gene, CDR1 is DFQATT and CDR2 is SNEGSKA (reference sequence). The V end was cut by 5 bases, the J end by 3 bases, with 17 bases between. The CDR3 sequence is 14 residues long. The CDR3 sequence is CSALDRMQVYEQYF. The CDR3 DNA reads as TGCAGTGCTTTGGACAGAATGCAAGTCTACGAGCAGTACTTC.

J is TRBJ1-3 and V is TRBV20-1; the match to TRBD1 covers 9 bases. V was pared by 6 bases and J by 2 bases, with 5 bases of the junction left unmatched. The CDR3 length is 14 residues. Germline assignment: CDR1 DFQATT and CDR2 SNEGSKA (reference sequence). CDR3 coding DNA: TGCAGTGCAAGCTACAGGGGGCCTGGAAACACCATATATTTT. This gives the protein CSASYRGPGNTIYF.

This clonotype was seen a few times. The V and J genes are TRBV6-5 and TRBJ2-7; 9 bases line up with TRBD1. The CDR3 consists of 16 residues. V lost 0 bases, J lost 6 bases, and 9 bases stayed unmatched. Looked up from germline, CDR1 is MNHEY and CDR2 is SVGAGI. The DNA of the CDR3 is TGTGCCAGCAGTTACTCGTTGGGGACAGGGTCCGTCGAGCAGTACTTC. This codes for CASSYSLGTGSVEQYF.

A single count supports this clonotype. The genes are TRBV5-6 and TRBJ1-5, with D uncertain. Between the trimmed V and J ends, which lost 4 bases and 3 bases, there was a span of 14 bases. This CDR3 is built from 15 residues. Germline V lookup: CDR1 SGHDT, CDR2 YYEEEE. Here the CDR3 DNA reads TGTGCCAGCAGCCACGCCGGACCCGACAATCAGCCCCAGCATTTT. Translating it yields CASSHAGPDNQPQHF.

The chain joins TRBV20-1 to TRBJ2-3, with 11 bases that match TRBD2. After removal of 5 bases from V and 5 bases from J, the junction contained 12 bases not matched to a gene. This CDR3 is 16 amino acids long. The germline V gene has CDR1 DFQATT and CDR2 SNEGSKA (reference sequence). CDR3 region: CSALILAGGPIDTQYF. The CDR3 DNA sequence: TGCAGTGCTCTCATCTTAGCGGGGGGGCCTATAGATACGCAGTATTTT.

This clonotype was counted at least ten times. The chain employs TRBV29-1 and TRBJ2-6, with D possibly being TRBD1 (6 bases). The length of the CDR3 is 17 residues. Trimming cost V 2 bases and J 0 bases, with 14 bases left between them. Germline V gene lookup returns CDR1 SQVTM and CDR2 ANQGSEA. The CDR3 sequence is CSVELGAGSSGANVLTF. The CDR3 DNA reads TGCAGCGTTGAATTGGGGGCAGGGAGCTCTGGGGCCAACGTCCTGACTTTC.

The chain combines TRBV20-1 with TRBJ2-3; TRBD2 might be the D (5 bases). Trimming took off 0 bases at V and 0 bases at J, with 10 bases between the two ends. CDR3 length equals 15 residues. Germline V gives CDR1 DFQATT, CDR2 SNEGSKA (reference sequence). For the CDR3, the DNA is TGCAGTGCTAGAGAAGGGAGATACAGCACAGATACGCAGTATTTT. It codes for CSAREGRYSTDTQYF.

The table lists this clonotype with many counts. This rearrangement joins TRBV20-1 to TRBJ2-5; 9 bases agree with TRBD2. The CDR3 totals 15 residues. J lost 5 bases, V lost 6 bases, and 13 bases had no gene match. In germline, CDR1 is DFQATT, CDR2 SNEGSKA (reference sequence). The CDR3 DNA sequence: TGCAGTGCCCTAGGGGGGACTAGCCTGGGGGAGACCCAGTACTTC. Amino acid sequence: CSALGGTSLGETQYF.

The V gene is TRBV6-1, the J gene TRBJ1-1; TRBD1 matches at 8 bases. The V and J ends lost 7 bases and 3 bases, in that order; junction bases with no gene match: 7. The CDR3 spans 14 residues. The germline V gene encodes CDR1 MNHNS and CDR2 SASEGT. This CDR3 is CASNYDRGDTEAFF. In DNA, the CDR3 is TGTGCCAGCAACTATGACAGGGGTGACACTGAAGCTTTCTTT.